This paragraph covers one T cell receptor (beta chain) sequence. No antigen is known for it. Per-nucleotide qualities are absent, and no much larger clonotype sits a single base away. The sample is drawn from a study of cytomegalovirus exposure and HLA in healthy donors (dated 2017 in TCRdb). Context from the whole study: In an earlier analysis of around 540 of the donors, less than 350 Gb of sequence data and 120 million or so unique TCR beta sequences from about 179 million T cells were reported. All discovery cohort repertoires had been generated using a single sequencing platform. A later analysis re-examined previously published TCR beta repertoires from just over 650 donors and added high-resolution HLA genotyping to investigate patterns of TCR occurrence. In an earlier analysis of a few hundred of the donors, high-throughput TCR beta sequencing was used to judge whether each TCR beta V gene segment behaved as functional or pseudogenic. Rather than using new phenotypic data, the later analysis identified candidate immune exposures from TCR beta sequences and from how often those sequences occurred across donors. The genetic ancestry cluster associated with self-reported Caucasian donors included 81% of the 350 to 500 genotyped donors. About five DR-DQ haplotypes were handled as single units for association and clustering, since linkage in the cohort was strong. Across around 400 genotyped donors of the cohort, an average of approximately 200,000 unique TCR beta nucleotide sequences per donor were sequenced, and 15% to 20% of those sequences were non-productive. Donor age, sex, ethnicity and CMV serostatus were compiled together with the repertoire data. Using immunosequencing, the study profiled T cell repertoires from 550 to 750 subjects and related those repertoires to cytomegalovirus serostatus. The study was designed to test whether signatures of past pathogen exposure could be identified by cataloging public T cell receptors. Besides the first cohort of some 670 subjects, a separate validation cohort made up of some 110 different subjects was used. About 310 gigabases of sequencing data and approximately 85 million unique TCR sequences were included in an early release covering 500 to 750 HLA-typed donors. HLA typing included class I and class II loci at four-digit resolution. High-throughput TCR immunosequencing, statistical association of individual TCRs with disease status, and machine learning were combined to predict cytomegalovirus infection status. Typing coverage varied by locus: 629-630 donors for A, B, C, DRB1 and DQB1; approximately 560 for DQA1; nearly 610 for DPA1; 400 to 480 for DPB1. A later genetic analysis used genome-wide SNP genotypes for about 60% of the roughly 670 donors, treating that subset as a discovery cohort. What the research found in general, with its limitations: The classifier was reported to diagnose cytomegalovirus status with high specificity and sensitivity in both the original and validation cohorts. In a later analysis, TCR association rates were found to vary across HLA loci, with the most associated TCRs seen for DRB1 alleles and the fewest for HLA-C alleles. Linkage disequilibrium might explain the correlated functional status among segregating V segments, but an unknown experimental factor could not be excluded. V-gene and J-gene trimming of TCR beta chains was associated with a missense DCLRE1C variant in a later genetic analysis, and the association was replicated in an independent cohort. Strong co-occurrence of HLA alleles, especially DR and DQ, made assigning TCR associations to individual alleles difficult. Because the 87-base-pair reads could not distinguish some IMGT-functional V segments, including TRBV6-2 and TRBV6-3, those segments were excluded. The study gave a list of more than 150 TCR beta chains associated with cytomegalovirus. A later genetic analysis reported fewer N-insertions in productive TCRs among donors in an Asian-associated ancestry cluster than the roughly 700-donor mean. HLA typing was unavailable for some donors at each locus, so association tests used only the typed subset. For the cohort, immune exposure information was limited to CMV serostatus. A further reported finding was that TCR beta sequences accurately predicted the HLA-A and HLA-B alleles for most subjects in the first cohort. A group of highly shared sequence variants was considered likely to be a technical artifact of the sequencing pipeline. In an earlier analysis of about 540 of the donors, most TCR beta V segments were observed in productive rearrangements about 87% or about 30% of the time, broadly matching IMGT annotations. At a false discovery rate of 0.05, a later analysis linked under 20,000 TCR beta sequences to specific HLA alleles. Several of the top co-occurrence clusters appeared to be linked to parvovirus B19, influenza, CMV and Epstein-Barr virus, according to a later analysis. Presence/absence analyses assumed roughly uniform sequencing depth across donors, an assumption that may not hold. While some public TCRs were present in many individuals, most TCR sequences turned up only very rarely across donors. In this cohort, only TCR beta chains were sequenced, and detectable features were limited by the absence of alpha or paired-chain data. The earlier analysis of some 560 of the donors excluded 15 to 20 rarely observed V segments, including chromosome 9 orphons, because counts were too low. Three of the identified cytomegalovirus-associated TCR beta chains were confirmed in vitro to be specific for cytomegalovirus antigens. In a later analysis, most CMV-associated TCR beta chains were found to appear HLA-restricted, with HLA associations seemingly driven largely by CMV exposure. It was suggested by the authors that the approach could potentially be generalized to other disease states and immunological phenotypes. Compared with equally common non-associated chains, HLA-associated TCR beta chains in a later analysis were more clonally expanded and had lower generation probabilities.

The germline V gene yields SGHDT for CDR1 and YYEEEE for CDR2. From the cysteine through the phenylalanine, the CDR3 covers 16 amino acids. Of the read, only the CDR3 DNA is kept; its 48 bases are in frame from base 1. Here V drops 0 bases and J drops 6 bases, and the junction holds 8 bases not matched to any gene. The cohort consisted of 600 or so healthy bone marrow donors. Cohort members were all nominally healthy when sampled, although unrecorded immune exposures were likely present. The donor tested CMV seropositive and was one of the 289 seropositive cohort members. A peripheral blood sample was collected from each donor, and TCR beta sequencing was performed on peripheral blood mononuclear cells. The Qiagen DNeasy Blood Extraction Kit was used to extract genomic DNA from the blood cell samples. The library was prepared using the immunoSEQ multiplex PCR assay. For the multiplex PCR, a mixture combining 60 forward primers for TCR Vbeta segments and 13 reverse primers for TCR Jbeta segments was used. The CDR3 region of rearranged TCR beta genes was amplified from genomic DNA by a multiplex PCR assay. The Illumina HiSeq System was used to sequence the amplified TCR beta libraries as 87-base-pair reads. The authors' pipeline ran thus. A later analysis counted tens of millions of unique TCR beta chains across the approximately 700 repertoires, and 9.5 million to 11 million of these chains were shared by at least two donors. Raw reads were error-corrected and collapsed into unique sequences with a nearest-neighbor algorithm that merged closely related sequences to remove PCR and sequencing errors. Alignment of CDR3 sequences to IMGT reference sequences was used to assign V, D and J gene segments. For a sequence to be retained, a match of at least six nucleotides was required to both a V gene segment and a J gene segment. A rearrangement was called productive if the CDR3 had no stop codons and remained in frame with V and J, and every other rearrangement was called non-productive. Following IMGT convention, CDR3 was defined as the stretch from the second conserved V-encoded cysteine up to the conserved J-encoded phenylalanine. The earlier analysis of a few hundred of the donors excluded any sequence lacking an unambiguous match to a single V gene segment. In an earlier analysis of a few hundred of the donors, V segments were called functional above 56.7% productive rearrangements and were called segregating when the between-donor standard deviation exceeded 5%. A statistical classification framework was built for diagnosing cytomegalovirus status from the catalog of TCR beta chain sequences. In a later analysis, V and J genes were assigned by comparing TCR nucleotide sequences against IMGT/GENE-DB human TR gene sequences. A later analysis assigned CDR3 sequences and most-parsimonious VDJ recombination scenarios with the TCRdist pipeline. In a later analysis, each TCR beta chain was defined by its CDR3 amino acid sequence together with its V-gene family, and reads lacking a unique V-gene family were excluded. A later analysis removed 600 or so highly shared, low-generation-probability nucleotide sequences to deal with suspected cross-contamination and a sequencing artifact. A later analysis calculated a clonal expansion index for each public chain from normalized within-repertoire ranks of inferred template counts. A later analysis computed generation probabilities with a VDJ recombination model fitted to out-of-frame rearrangements, and checked the results against IGoR. A later analysis scored TCR-TCR, TCR-HLA and TCR-CMV co-occurrence with hypergeometric tests, applying a repertoire-size bias correction to TCR pairs. To estimate false discovery rates, a later analysis permuted the HLA or CMV assignments 20 times. A later analysis grouped co-occurring TCRs with DBSCAN, adding TCRdist sequence similarity when clustering within HLA-allele-positive subsets. For co-occurrence clustering, repertoires with fewer than 30,000 or more than 120,000 public chains were excluded, along with 5 or 6 repertoires with anomalous nucleotide sharing. The source is immuneACCESS, and TCRdb retained only in-frame sequences with V and J called. Part of the clones is not carried over; for the studies checked, unresolved V genes explain less than half of this, and the remainder is unexplained. The D gene and trimming were derived from the DNA, and the V and J assignments and clone size from that table. For this sample the table gives around 120,000 clones, of which approximately 76% were detected only once. The ten most abundant clones make up around 30% of the sample.

The sample was PBMCs. The rearranged segments are TRBV5-6 and TRBJ2-7; 11 nucleotides in the junction match TRBD2. This sequence was found in a man between 60 and 75 years old in good health and CMV-seropositive. The DNA reads TGTGCCAGCAGCTTGGCCGGTAGCGGGAGGGGTCGCGAGCAGTACTTC. The resulting protein is CASSLAGSGRGREQYF.